The 9 T cell receptor beta chains in this list originate from one sample, sequenced in a study of Ad26.COV2.S vaccination and SARS-CoV-2 variants. Treatment given: roughly 19 received Ad26.COV2.S at low or high dose, single or two shots; several received placebo; per-sample allocation not given. Sample collection was performed on day 63 after the first vaccine or placebo injection. Method: immunoSEQ multiplex PCR; TCRdb's copy keeps in-frame clones and lacks some. The data contain more than 400,000 clones, roughly 90% of them singletons. The material was peripheral blood, obtained in a trial of Ad26.COV2.S vaccine versus placebo. Receptors originate from a person between 18 and 60 years old who received the Ad26.COV2.S COVID-19 vaccine or a placebo.

The J gene is TRBJ2-7, the V gene TRBV4-3, with D maybe TRBD2 (5 bases). V lost 4 bases to trimming and J lost 2 bases, with 18 bases between them. Germline V CDR1 and CDR2: LGHNA, YSLEER. The CDR3 extends over 16 amino acids. The CDR3 DNA reads TGCGCCAGCAGCCCGGGCCGGGGTAAGGCCGCCTACGAGCAGTACTTC. Translated: CASSPGRGKAAYEQYF.

The chain has TRBV15 and TRBJ1-1, with D tentatively TRBD1 (6 bases). The V end lost 0 bases, the J end lost 8 bases, and 13 bases lay between the germline ends. Germline assignment: CDR1 LNHNV and CDR2 YYDKDF (reference sequence). The CDR3 loop spans 14 amino acids. The CDR3 coding sequence is TGTGCCACCAGCAGAGATGGGCAGGGGCGGGAAGCTTTCTTT. This encodes CATSRDGQGREAFF.

A word on this clone: A single base separates this from a much larger clone, so it may be a read error. The sample has other DNA sequences that encode this CDR3 too. The gene calls are TRBV7-9 and TRBJ2-2, with no clear D. The CDR3 totals 13 residues. Trimming took 5 bases from V and 2 from J, leaving 6 bases between them. CDR1 SEHNR and CDR2 FQNEAQ come from the germline V gene (reference sequence). CDR3 DNA sequence: TGTGCCAGCAGCCTACTTAACACCGGGGAGCTGTTTTTT. This sequence encodes CASSLLNTGELFF.

The rearrangement links TRBV11-3 to TRBJ2-7, with TRBD1 matching 7 bases. J gave up 6 bases and V 5 bases, and 4 bases lay outside the gene matches. Looked up from germline, CDR1 is SGHNT and CDR2 is YENEEA. This CDR3 comprises 12 residues. This CDR3 is CASSQQGSEQYF. The DNA of the CDR3 is TGTGCCAGCAGCCAACAGGGGAGCGAGCAGTACTTC.

This clone occurred a few times. V is TRBV19 and J is TRBJ2-7; 9 nucleotides agree with TRBD2. CDR3 length: 14 amino acids. Trimming removed 7 bases from V and 5 bases from J; junction bases left unmatched: 9. Looked up from germline, CDR1 is LNHDA and CDR2 is SQIVND (reference sequence). CDR3 DNA: TGTGCCAGTAACCCCGGGACTAGCCTACACGAGCAGTACTTC. Its protein product is CASNPGTSLHEQYF. Together with reference TRBV19 and TRBJ2-7, the CDR3 gives the full variable domain: DGGITQSPKYLFRKEGQNVTLSCEQNLNHDAMYWYRQDPGQGLRLIYYSQIVNDFQKGDIAEGYSVSREKKESFPLTVTSAQKNPTAFYLCASNPGTSLHEQYFGPGTRLTVT.

J is TRBJ1-1 and V is TRBV10-1; TRBD1 is a possible D gene (6 bases). The length of the CDR3 is 13 residues. The V gene lost 6 bases and the J gene lost 4 bases, with 12 bases spanning the gap. CDR1 is WNHNN, CDR2 SYGVQD, per germline (reference sequence). The chain's CDR3 is CASSKTGFTEAFF. CDR3 in DNA: TGCGCCAGCAGCAAGACAGGTTTCACTGAAGCTTTCTTT.

The chain is built from TRBV19 and TRBJ1-1; D may be TRBD1 (5 bases). Germline loops: CDR1 LNHDA, CDR2 SQIVND (reference sequence). This CDR3 region has 15 residues. V was clipped by 9 bases and J by 0 bases, with 17 bases between them. CDR3 nucleotides: TGTGCCAGCGGGGTTGCGGGGCGAATGAACACTGAAGCTTTCTTT. It specifies CASGVAGRMNTEAFF.

This rearrangement joins TRBV5-4 to TRBJ1-1; TRBD1 agrees at 7 bases. V shed 2 bases and J 10 bases; nucleotides not matched to a gene: 11. This CDR3 is 14 amino acids long. CDR1 and CDR2 (germline): SGHNT, YYREEE (reference sequence). The CDR3: CASSLKGASMSAFF. CDR3 nucleotides: TGTGCCAGCAGCTTAAAGGGGGCCTCGATGTCAGCTTTCTTT. Looking up the rest from reference TRBV5-4 and TRBJ1-1 gives the full variable domain: ETGVTQSPTHLIKTRGQQVTLRCSSQSGHNTVSWYQQALGQGPQFIFQYYREEENGRGNFPPRFSGLQFPNYSSELNVNALELDDSALYLCASSLKGASMSAFFGQGTRLTVV.

The chain employs TRBV4-3 and TRBJ1-1, with D tentatively TRBD1 (5 bases). This CDR3 has 14 residues. CDR1 and CDR2 (germline): LGHNA, YSLEER. V shed 0 bases and J shed 2 bases, with 7 bases lying between them. The CDR3 DNA sequence: TGCGCCAGCAGCCAAGAAGACAGAAACACTGAAGCTTTCTTT. Its translation is CASSQEDRNTEAFF.